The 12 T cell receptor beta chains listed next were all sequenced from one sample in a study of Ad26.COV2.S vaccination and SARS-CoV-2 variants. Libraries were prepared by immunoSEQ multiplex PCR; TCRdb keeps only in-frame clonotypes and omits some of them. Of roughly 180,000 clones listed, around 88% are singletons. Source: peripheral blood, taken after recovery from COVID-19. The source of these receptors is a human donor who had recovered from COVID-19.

The CDR3, as DNA: TGTGCCACCAGCAGAGAGGGGCTCCTTCAGCCCCAGCATTTT. Amino acid sequence: CATSREGLLQPQHF. V gene TRBV15 combines with J gene TRBJ1-5; perhaps TRBD1 as D (5 bases). The V end lost 0 bases, the J end lost 6 bases, and 9 bases lay between the germline ends. Germline V gene data show CDR1 as LNHNV and CDR2 as YYDKDF (reference sequence). The CDR3 runs to 14 residues.

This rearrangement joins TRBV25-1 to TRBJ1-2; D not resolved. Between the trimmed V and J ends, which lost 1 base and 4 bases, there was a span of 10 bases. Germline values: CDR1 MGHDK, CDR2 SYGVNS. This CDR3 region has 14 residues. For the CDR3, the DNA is TGTGCCAGCAGTGAATTAAGGCGGATCTATGGCTACACCTTC. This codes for CASSELRRIYGYTF.

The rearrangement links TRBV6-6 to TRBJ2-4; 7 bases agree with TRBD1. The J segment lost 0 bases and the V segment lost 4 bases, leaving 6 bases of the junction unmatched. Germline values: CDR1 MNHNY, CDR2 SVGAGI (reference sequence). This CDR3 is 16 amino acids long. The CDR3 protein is CASSSPGQLAKNIQYF. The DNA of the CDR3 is TGTGCCAGCAGTTCGCCGGGACAGTTAGCCAAAAACATTCAGTACTTC.

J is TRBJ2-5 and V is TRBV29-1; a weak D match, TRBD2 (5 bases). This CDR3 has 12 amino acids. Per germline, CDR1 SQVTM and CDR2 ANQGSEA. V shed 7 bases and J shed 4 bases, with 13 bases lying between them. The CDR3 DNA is TGCAGCGCGAGGGTGGATCCAGAGACCCAGTACTTC. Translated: CSARVDPETQYF.

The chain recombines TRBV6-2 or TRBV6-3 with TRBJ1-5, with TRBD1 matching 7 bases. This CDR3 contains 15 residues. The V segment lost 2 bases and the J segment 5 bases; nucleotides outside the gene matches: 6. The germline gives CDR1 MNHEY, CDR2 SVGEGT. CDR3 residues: CASSYTDRADQPQHF. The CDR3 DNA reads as TGTGCCAGCAGTTACACCGACAGGGCCGATCAGCCCCAGCATTTT.

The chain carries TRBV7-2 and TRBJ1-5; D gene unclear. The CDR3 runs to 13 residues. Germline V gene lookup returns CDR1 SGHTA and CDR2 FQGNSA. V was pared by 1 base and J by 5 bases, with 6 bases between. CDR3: CASSLVADQPQHF. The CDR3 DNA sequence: TGTGCCAGCAGCTTAGTAGCGGATCAGCCCCAGCATTTT. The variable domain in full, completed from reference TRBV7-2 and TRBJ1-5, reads GAGVSQSPSNKVTEKGKDVELRCDPISGHTALYWYRQSLGQGLEFLIYFQGNSAPDKSGLPSDRFSAERTGGSVSTLTIQRTQQEDSAVYLCASSLVADQPQHFGDGTRLSIL.

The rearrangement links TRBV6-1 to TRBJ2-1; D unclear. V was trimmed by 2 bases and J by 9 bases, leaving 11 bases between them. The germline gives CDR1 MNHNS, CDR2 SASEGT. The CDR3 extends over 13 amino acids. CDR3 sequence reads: CASSEYVQGEQFF. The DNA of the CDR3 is TGTGCCAGCAGTGAATACGTCCAAGGTGAGCAGTTCTTC.

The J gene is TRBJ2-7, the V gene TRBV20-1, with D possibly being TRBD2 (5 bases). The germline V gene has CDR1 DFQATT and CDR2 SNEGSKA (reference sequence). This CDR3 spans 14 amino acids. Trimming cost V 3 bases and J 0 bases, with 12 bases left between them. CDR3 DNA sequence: TGCAGTGCTAGTAAGGCGGGTCACTCCTACGAGCAGTACTTC. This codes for CSASKAGHSYEQYF.

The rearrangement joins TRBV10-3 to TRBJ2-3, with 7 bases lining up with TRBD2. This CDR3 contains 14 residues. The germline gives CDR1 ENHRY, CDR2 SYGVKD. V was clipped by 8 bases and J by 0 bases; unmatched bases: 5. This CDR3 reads CAIDGRPSTDTQYF. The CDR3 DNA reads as TGTGCCATCGACGGGAGGCCGAGCACAGATACGCAGTATTTT.

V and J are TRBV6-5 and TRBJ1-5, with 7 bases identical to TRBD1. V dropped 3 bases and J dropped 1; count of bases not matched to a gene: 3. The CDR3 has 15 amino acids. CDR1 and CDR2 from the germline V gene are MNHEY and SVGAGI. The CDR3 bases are TGTGCCAGCAGTTATAACAGGGGCAGCAATCAGCCCCAGCATTTT. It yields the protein CASSYNRGSNQPQHF.

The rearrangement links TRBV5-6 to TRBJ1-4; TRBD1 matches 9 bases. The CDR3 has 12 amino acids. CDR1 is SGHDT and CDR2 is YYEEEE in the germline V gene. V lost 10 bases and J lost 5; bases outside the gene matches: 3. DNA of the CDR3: TGTGCCGGGACAGGGCCGAATGAAAAACTGTTTTTT. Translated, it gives CAGTGPNEKLFF.

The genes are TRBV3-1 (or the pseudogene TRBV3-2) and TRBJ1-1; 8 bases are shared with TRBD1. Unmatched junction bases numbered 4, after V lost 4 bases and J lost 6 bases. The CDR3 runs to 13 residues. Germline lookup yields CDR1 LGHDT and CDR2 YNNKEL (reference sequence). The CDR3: CASSRQGSPEAFF. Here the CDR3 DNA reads TGTGCCAGCAGCCGACAGGGGTCGCCTGAAGCTTTCTTT.